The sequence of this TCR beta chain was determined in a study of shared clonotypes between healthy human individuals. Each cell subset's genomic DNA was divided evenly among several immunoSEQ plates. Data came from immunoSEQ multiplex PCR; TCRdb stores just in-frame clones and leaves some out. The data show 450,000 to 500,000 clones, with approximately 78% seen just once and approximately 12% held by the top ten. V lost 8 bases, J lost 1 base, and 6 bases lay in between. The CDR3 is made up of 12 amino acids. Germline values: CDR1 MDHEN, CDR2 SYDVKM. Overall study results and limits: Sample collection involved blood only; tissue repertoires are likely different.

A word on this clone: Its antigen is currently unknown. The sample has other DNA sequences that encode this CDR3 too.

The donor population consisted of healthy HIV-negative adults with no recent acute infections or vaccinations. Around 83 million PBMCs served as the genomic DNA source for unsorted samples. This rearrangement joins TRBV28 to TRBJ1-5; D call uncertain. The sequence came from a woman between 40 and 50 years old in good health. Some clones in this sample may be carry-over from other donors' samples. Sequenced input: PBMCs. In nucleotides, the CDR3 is TGTGCCAGCTTCGACAGCAATCAGCCCCAGCATTTT. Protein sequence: CASFDSNQPQHF.